This T cell receptor beta chain came from a study of regulatory T cells in long-lasting Graves disease. Losses at the gene ends were 3 bases for V and 2 bases for J; bases not matched to a gene: 14. The CDR3 has 18 amino acids. iRepertoire HTBI primers and Arm-PCR of CDR3 regions built TCR beta libraries. TCRdb recomputed calls from the multiplex PCR reads with MiXCR, one row per CDR3 protein. The sample yields fewer than 450,000 distinct CDR3 sequences, 14% to 15% seen once. This clonotype was recorded many times. Its antigen is as yet unknown. Time point defined: newly diagnosed GD, antithyroid drugs for less than 3 months. Preparation of the TCR library used RNA extracted from PBMCs. An endocrinology unit in Xi'an, China, supplied the patients. Whole-study results and caveats: Blood alone, not thyroid tissue, was studied.

These same records also appear under a second study, on T cells in Graves' hyperthyroidism and ophthalmopathy. That study adds: Most expanded thyroid clonotypes above 0.001 recurred in blood.

The chain joins TRBV12-3 or TRBV12-4 to TRBJ1-1; 8 bases line up with TRBD1. The TCR originated in a woman aged 40 to 50 with Graves disease. Sequenced material: peripheral blood mononuclear cells (PBMCs), taken at new diagnosis, from a patient treated with antithyroid drugs. The CDR3 region is CASSLGSRTGNKNTEAFF. DNA for the CDR3: TGTGCCAGCAGTTTGGGGTCTCGGACAGGGAATAAAAACACTGAAGCTTTCTTT.